The present T cell receptor beta chain was sequenced within a study of blood T cells in healthy people across ages. Study as a whole: The capture of about one barcoded beta molecule per two T cells was achieved by template switching.

General study results and limits: Diversity was higher, and naive CD4+ cells more numerous, in long-lived donors than in aged donors. Not knowing donor CMV status may have confounded expanded clonotype changes. Diversity estimates drawn from one million T cells were deemed underestimates.

The V end was cut by 2 bases, the J end by 5 bases, with 7 bases between. CDR3 length equals 13 residues. The germline V gene has CDR1 SEHNR and CDR2 FQNEAQ (reference sequence). A second PCR of 7 to 11 cycles used a sample-barcoded 5' primer and a J-beta primer mix. TCRdb used MiXCR to reprocess the 5' RACE reads, holding one entry per CDR3 protein. There are approximately 680,000 distinct CDR3 sequences in the sample; around 32% occur only once, and approximately 15% lies in the top ten. This clonotype was detected ten times or more. The antigen is not known. The sequencing input was blood. The chain has TRBV7-9 and TRBJ1-5, with D hard to call. The TCR sequence derives from a woman of 80 years or more in good health. The CDR3 is CASSLTSDQPQHF. CDR3 DNA: TGTGCCAGCAGCTTAACCTCCGATCAGCCCCAGCATTTT.